This is a list of T cell receptor beta chains from one sample in a study of early T cells in non-severe SARS-CoV-2 infection. Via MiXCR, TCRdb re-called the 5' RACE reads, giving one row per CDR3 protein. The sample shows about 98,000 distinct CDR3 sequences, roughly 9.6% of them seen only once. Sequenced: whole blood. The receptors originated from an adult who was a healthcare worker with PCR-confirmed SARS-CoV-2 infection or an uninfected control (not recorded which). Both conserved end residues are trimmed from each CDR3. The order of the fields is V gene, CDR3 protein.

v_gene: TRBV6-4
CDR3aa: ASLGQEIRNEQY

v_gene: TRBV9
CDR3aa: ASSSGQGLNNQPQH

v_gene: TRBV7-3
CDR3aa: ASSLDQGPGEAF

v_gene: TRBV7-2
CDR3aa: ASSPWSGTSGPANGIQY

v_gene: TRBV20-1
CDR3aa: SAMETGKIRYEQY

v_gene: TRBV7-8
CDR3aa: ASSLSLRGREKLF

v_gene: TRBV4-2
CDR3aa: ASSQDGVQETQY

v_gene: TRBV29-1
CDR3aa: SVDGGVGGGLKNIQY

v_gene: TRBV7-2
CDR3aa: ASRYPGQIYNEQF

v_gene: TRBV5-4
CDR3aa: ASSLWTGTYEQY

v_gene: TRBV6-8
CDR3aa: ASSYVVGSTNEKLF

v_gene: TRBV19
CDR3aa: ASSTDIDSNQPQH

v_gene: TRBV19
CDR3aa: ASKAVADRHYGYT

v_gene: TRBV5-6
CDR3aa: ASSFRTSKNTQY

v_gene: TRBV2
CDR3aa: ASSHRQGSHEQY

v_gene: TRBV29-1
CDR3aa: SVETTSNQPQH

v_gene: TRBV4-2
CDR3aa: ASSQDGEETQY

v_gene: TRBV5-1
CDR3aa: ASSLASRSPLH

v_gene: TRBV7-6
CDR3aa: ASSFTSGVGETQY

v_gene: TRBV6-5
CDR3aa: ASSYSSGPNYGYT

v_gene: TRBV30
CDR3aa: AWSVAGGSGDEQF

v_gene: TRBV30
CDR3aa: AWSVGQRKTQY

v_gene: TRBV5-1
CDR3aa: ASSEPGRSYGYT

v_gene: TRBV20-1
CDR3aa: SARGPWGGPGELF

v_gene: TRBV5-1
CDR3aa: ASSVKPGTGGEKLF

v_gene: TRBV5-1
CDR3aa: ASIRDSPAGELF

v_gene: TRBV7-9
CDR3aa: ASSPDYEQY

v_gene: TRBV11-2
CDR3aa: ASSAHRGRTGELF

v_gene: TRBV5-1
CDR3aa: ASRDTGTGNTGELF

v_gene: TRBV5-1
CDR3aa: ASSPTLAVGTYEQY

v_gene: TRBV7-3
CDR3aa: ASSPGWTGELF

v_gene: TRBV19
CDR3aa: ASRTSGDTGELF

v_gene: TRBV20-1
CDR3aa: SAALRNTEAF

v_gene: TRBV15
CDR3aa: ATSRPDGGEAF

v_gene: TRBV12-3/TRBV12-4
CDR3aa: ASSTSDRAGYGYT

v_gene: TRBV2
CDR3aa: ATGQVGTEAF

v_gene: TRBV5-1
CDR3aa: ASSYTDRPPGYT

v_gene: TRBV20-1
CDR3aa: SARDPQREDTQY

v_gene: TRBV5-1
CDR3aa: ASSSQGRDSPLH

v_gene: TRBV7-2
CDR3aa: ASSLDAGGLKNIQY